The 13 T cell receptor beta chains given below trace back to one sample, sequenced in a study of PD-1 blockade in classical Hodgkin lymphoma. Relapse was seen in all patients after autologous stem cell transplantation, and brentuximab vedotin exposure was variable. Produced via immunoSEQ multiplex PCR; TCRdb's table is partial and in-frame only. The table lists roughly 100,000 clones, around 89% of them singletons, with about 6.1% in the top ten. Sequenced material: peripheral blood mononuclear cells (PBMCs), taken before the second cycle of nivolumab. Receptors were obtained from a human donor with classical Hodgkin lymphoma.

The chain employs TRBV11-2 and TRBJ2-1; 8 nucleotides agree with TRBD1. This CDR3 has 17 amino acids. Trimming took 1 base from V and 5 from J; bases not matched to a gene: 10. The germline CDR1 and CDR2 sequences are SGHAT and FQNNGV. The CDR3 sequence is CASSLAFGQGANNEQFF. The CDR3 coding sequence is TGTGCCAGCAGCTTAGCCTTTGGCCAGGGGGCAAACAATGAGCAGTTCTTC.

This chain joins TRBV9 and TRBJ2-3; D is undetermined. The length of the CDR3 is 15 residues. Between the trimmed V and J ends, which lost 0 bases and 6 bases, there was a span of 14 bases. Looked up from germline, CDR1 is SGDLS and CDR2 is YYNGEE. This CDR3 is CASSVEGYLVDTQYF. CDR3 DNA sequence: TGTGCCAGCAGCGTAGAGGGCTATCTAGTGGATACGCAGTATTTT.

The chain combines TRBV7-9 with TRBJ2-7, with D tentatively TRBD1 or TRBD2 (5 bases each). This CDR3 is built from 15 residues. The V and J ends lost 5 bases and 3 bases respectively, with 17 bases between them. CDR1 is SEHNR, CDR2 FQNEAQ, per germline (reference sequence). Here the CDR3 reads CASSPNPGDGYEQYF. Here the CDR3 DNA reads TGTGCCAGCAGCCCAAACCCCGGGGACGGCTACGAGCAGTACTTC. The full variable domain, rest sourced from reference TRBV7-9 and TRBJ2-7, is DTGVSQNPRHKITKRGQNVTFRCDPISEHNRLYWYRQTLGQGPEFLTYFQNEAQLEKSRLLSDRFSAERPKGSFSTLEIQRTEQGDSAMYLCASSPNPGDGYEQYFGPGTRLTVT.

The chain couples TRBV7-3 to TRBJ2-7; D tentatively fits TRBD1 or TRBD2 (5 bases each). The V end was cut by 5 bases, the J end by 6 bases, with 26 bases between. There are 17 residues in the CDR3. Germline V gene sequence: CDR1 SGHTA, CDR2 FQGTGA. This CDR3 reads CASSTPGARDPGCEQYF. The DNA of the CDR3 is TGTGCCAGCAGCACCCCCGGCGCCAGGGACCCCGGCTGCGAGCAGTACTTC.

This chain connects TRBV7-2 to TRBJ1-4, with unresolved D. CDR1 and CDR2 (germline): SGHTA, FQGNSA. The CDR3 sequence is 14 residues long. The V gene lost 5 bases and the J gene lost 8 bases, with 15 bases spanning the gap. CDR3 residues: CASSSSGGREKLFF. DNA for the CDR3: TGTGCCAGCAGCAGCTCCGGTGGCAGGGAAAAACTGTTTTTT.

The rearrangement uses TRBV28 and TRBJ2-5; TRBD1 might be the D (5 bases). The CDR3 runs 15 residues. Between the trimmed V and J ends, which lost 4 bases and 3 bases, there was a span of 15 bases. Germline CDR1 reads MDHEN; CDR2 reads SYDVKM. This chain's CDR3 is CASSSPTRGKETQYF. The CDR3 coding sequence is TGTGCCAGCAGTTCCCCCACAAGGGGAAAAGAGACCCAGTACTTC.

V gene TRBV19 combines with J gene TRBJ1-2, with 7 bases fitting TRBD1. Germline V gene lookup returns CDR1 LNHDA and CDR2 SQIVND (reference sequence). This CDR3 region has 14 residues. V shed 10 bases and J 3 bases; nucleotides not matched to a gene: 11. This CDR3 reads CATATIGGDYGYTF. Here the CDR3 DNA reads TGTGCCACCGCTACAATAGGGGGCGACTATGGCTACACCTTC.

The chain links TRBV10-3 to TRBJ2-5; 10 bases are shared with TRBD2. Trimming removed 5 bases from V and 5 bases from J; junction bases left unmatched: 5. CDR1 and CDR2 (germline): ENHRY, SYGVKD. The length of the CDR3 is 14 residues. The CDR3 DNA sequence: TGTGCCATCAGTAGCGGGGGGGTGCTTGAGACCCAGTACTTC. The encoded protein is CAISSGGVLETQYF.

The V call is TRBV6-5, the J call TRBJ2-3, with a weak D call TRBD1 (6 bases). Trimming took off 5 bases at V and 0 bases at J, with 12 bases between the two ends. CDR3 length equals 15 residues. Germline V gene sequence: CDR1 MNHEY, CDR2 SVGAGI. The CDR3 coding sequence is TGTGCCAGCAGTCCGGACAGCTTTAGCACAGATACGCAGTATTTT. This translates into CASSPDSFSTDTQYF.

This clone has only a few counts. The J gene is TRBJ1-6, the V gene TRBV6-1; TRBD1 agrees at 7 bases. Germline CDR1 reads MNHNS; CDR2 reads SASEGT. This CDR3 region has 13 residues. Unmatched junction bases numbered 9, after V lost 10 bases and J lost 9 bases. DNA of the CDR3: TGTGCCACCCAAGACAGGGCCGCTTCACCCCTCCACTTT. Translated: CATQDRAASPLHF.

The gene calls are TRBV30 and TRBJ2-7; D is ambiguous. The CDR3 has 13 amino acids. V lost 3 bases and J lost 3, with 12 bases in between. Germline-derived CDR1 and CDR2 are GTSNPN and SVGIG (reference sequence). Here the CDR3 DNA reads TGTGCCTGGAGCGAAGGAATTCTCTACGAGCAGTACTTC. Protein product: CAWSEGILYEQYF. The whole variable domain, filled in from reference TRBV30 and TRBJ2-7, reads SQTIHQWPATLVQPVGSPLSLECTVEGTSNPNLYWYRQAAGRGLQLLFYSVGIGQISSEVPQNLSASRPQDRQFILSSKKLLLSDSGFYLCAWSEGILYEQYFGPGTRLTVT.

The chain recombines TRBV10-3 with TRBJ1-4, with D uncertain. CDR1 is ENHRY, CDR2 SYGVKD, per germline. The germline V and J ends were trimmed by 4 bases and 2 bases, with 5 bases remaining between them. The length of the CDR3 is 13 residues. The CDR3 is CAISADTNEKLFF. CDR3 bases: TGTGCCATCAGTGCTGATACTAATGAAAAACTGTTTTTT.

The rearrangement joins TRBV6-6 to TRBJ1-1; D is perhaps TRBD1 (6 bases). CDR3 size: 15 residues. CDR1 is MNHNY, CDR2 SVGAGI, per germline (reference sequence). Trimming took 6 bases from V and 5 from J, leaving 19 bases between them. The CDR3 region is CASSPIPQGSTEAFF. The CDR3 region has the DNA TGTGCCAGCAGCCCTATCCCACAGGGTTCTACTGAAGCTTTCTTT.